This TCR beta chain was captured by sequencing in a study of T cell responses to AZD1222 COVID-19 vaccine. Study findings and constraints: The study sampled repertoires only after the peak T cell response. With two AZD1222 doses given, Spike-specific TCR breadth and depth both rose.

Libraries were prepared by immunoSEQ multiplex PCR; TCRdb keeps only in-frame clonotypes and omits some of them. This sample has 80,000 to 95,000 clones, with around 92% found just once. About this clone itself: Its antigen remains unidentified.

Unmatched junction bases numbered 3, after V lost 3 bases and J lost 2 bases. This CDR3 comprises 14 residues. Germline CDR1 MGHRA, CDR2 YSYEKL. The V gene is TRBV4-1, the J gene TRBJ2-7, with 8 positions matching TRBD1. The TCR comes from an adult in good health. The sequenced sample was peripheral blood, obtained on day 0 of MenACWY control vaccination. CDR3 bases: TGCGCCAGCAGCCACGGACAGGGTACCTACGAGCAGTACTTC. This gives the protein CASSHGQGTYEQYF.